Listed here is a single T cell receptor beta chain. Its matching antigen is unknown. Clones were sequenced by immunoSEQ multiplex PCR, and TCRdb holds only the in-frame ones, with some missing. The table includes tens of thousands of clones, approximately 80% detected once. This record belongs to a study of identifying expanded T cells in peripheral blood. Study findings and constraints: Differentially abundant clones: roughly 1.2 between replicates, about 15 at approximately two weeks, 19 at four.

The CDR3 totals 14 residues. Per the germline V gene, CDR1 is SNHLY and CDR2 is FYNNEI. V was trimmed by 7 bases and J by 0 bases, leaving 9 bases between them. This chain uses TRBV2 with TRBJ2-2; D gene ambiguous. This TCR was recovered from a person aged 18-70 years in good health. The sequenced sample was blood. The CDR3 is CASTKASNTGELFF. The CDR3 DNA follows: TGTGCCAGCACCAAGGCTTCGAACACCGGGGAGCTGTTTTTT.